These 23 T cell receptor beta chains were all obtained from the same sample, sequenced in a study of T cells expressing NK-cell markers. With the 5' RACE reads reprocessed, TCRdb shows one record per CDR3 protein and no DNA. This sample's table has 150,000 to 170,000 distinct CDR3 sequences. Material: blood T cells: a sorted CD56 or NKG2C T cell subset, CD4+ or CD8+ T cells, or bulk PBMC T cells (not recorded which). The receptors here all came from a woman in her 50s in good health.

The chain combines TRBV11-3 with TRBJ2-5; TCRdb picks TRBD2, but there is no DNA to check that call. The CDR3 is 15 residues long. The germline V gene encodes CDR1 SGHNT and CDR2 YENEEA. CDR3 in amino acids: CASREGTSDEETQYF.

The rearrangement uses TRBV6-1 and TRBJ2-1. CDR1 and CDR2 (germline): MNHNS, SASEGT. The CDR3 is 14 residues long. The CDR3 is CASSERNTANEQFF.

The chain couples TRBV2 to TRBJ2-3; TCRdb returns TRBD2, unconfirmable since there is no DNA. This CDR3 spans 19 amino acids. Germline CDR1 and CDR2: SNHLY and FYNNEI. The CDR3 spells CASSTRQSPSGVGADTQYF.

The chain joins TRBV28 to TRBJ2-3; TCRdb indicates TRBD2, and absent DNA this call remains unverified. This CDR3 is built from 16 residues. The germline CDR1 and CDR2 sequences are MDHEN and SYDVKM. The CDR3 spells CASSFLTSGSTDTQYF.

The gene calls are TRBV4-1 and TRBJ2-2; the TCRdb D gene call, TRBD1, has no DNA to confirm it. The length of the CDR3 is 15 residues. The germline gives CDR1 MGHRA, CDR2 YSYEKL. The CDR3 is CASSGRDPGTGELFF.

CDR3: CSARDLQGDYEQYF. This chain uses TRBV20-1 with TRBJ2-7. The CDR3 sequence is 14 residues long. Germline V lookup: CDR1 DFQATT, CDR2 SNEGSKA (reference sequence).

V is TRBV29-1 and J is TRBJ1-4. The V gene's germline CDR1 is SQVTM and CDR2 ANQGSEA. This CDR3 contains 12 residues. CDR3 residues: CRGRISNEKLFF.

This chain links TRBV29-1 with TRBJ2-7; TCRdb gives TRBD2 as the D gene, but with no DNA this cannot be confirmed. This CDR3 has 12 amino acids. Germline V gene lookup returns CDR1 SQVTM and CDR2 ANQGSEA. The CDR3 here is CSIGTSVYEQYF.

The rearrangement links TRBV7-9 to TRBJ2-4; with no DNA, the TCRdb D assignment of TRBD2 cannot be verified. The germline V gene has CDR1 SEHNR and CDR2 FQNEAQ (reference sequence). There are 12 residues in the CDR3. The CDR3: CASSLWGDIQYF.

J is TRBJ2-2 and V is TRBV5-6. Germline-derived CDR1 and CDR2 are SGHDT and YYEEEE. CDR3 length: 14 amino acids. The CDR3 reads CASSVGVSTGELFF. Full variable domain (rest looked up from reference TRBV5-6 and TRBJ2-2): DAGVTQSPTHLIKTRGQQVTLRCSPKSGHDTVSWYQQALGQGPQFIFQYYEEEERQRGNFPDRFSGHQFPNYSSELNVNALLLGDSALYLCASSVGVSTGELFFGEGSRLTVL.

The CDR3: CASRGLAEGGELFF. The chain has TRBV28 and TRBJ2-2; TCRdb gives TRBD2 as the D gene, but with no DNA this cannot be confirmed. The CDR3 is 14 amino acids. Germline-derived CDR1 and CDR2 are MDHEN and SYDVKM. Supplemented by reference TRBV28 and TRBJ2-2, the full variable domain reads DVKVTQSSRYLVKRTGEKVFLECVQDMDHENMFWYRQDPGLGLRLIYFSYDVKMKEKGDIPEGYSVSREKKERFSLILESASTNQTSMYLCASRGLAEGGELFFGEGSRLTVL.

This sequence joins TRBV30 and TRBJ2-1; lacking DNA, the TRBD1 call made by TCRdb goes unchecked. The CDR3 totals 18 residues. The germline gives CDR1 GTSNPN, CDR2 SVGIG (reference sequence). The CDR3: CAWSVIPRGRRIYNEQFF.

CDR3 in amino acids: CSARGTSIWNTEAFF. The V call is TRBV20-1, the J call TRBJ1-1. The germline CDR1 and CDR2 sequences are DFQATT and SNEGSKA (reference sequence). The CDR3 covers 15 residues.

This sequence joins TRBV7-8 and TRBJ1-5; there is no DNA to check the TCRdb D call of TRBD1. The CDR3 contains 15 residues. CDR1 is SGHVS, CDR2 FQNEAQ, per germline. CDR3 protein: CASSAVRDVNQPQHF. The full variable domain, completed using reference TRBV7-8 and TRBJ1-5, is GAGVSQSPRYKVAKRGQDVALRCDPISGHVSLFWYQQALGQGPEFLTYFQNEAQLDKSGLPSDRFFAERPEGSVSTLKIQRTQQEDSAVYLCASSAVRDVNQPQHFGDGTRLSIL.

This sequence joins TRBV6-5 and TRBJ2-2. The CDR3 length is 13 residues. Looked up from germline, CDR1 is MNHEY and CDR2 is SVGAGI. CDR3 in amino acids: CASSLVSSGELFF.

V usage is TRBV20-1 and J usage is TRBJ1-4; TCRdb names TRBD1, which stays unverified in the absence of DNA. Germline V gene data show CDR1 as DFQATT and CDR2 as SNEGSKA (reference sequence). The CDR3 length is 13 residues. The CDR3 region is CSARTGTDEKLFF.

This chain joins TRBV6-2 or TRBV6-3 and TRBJ2-7; the TCRdb D gene call, TRBD2, has no DNA to confirm it. Germline V gives CDR1 MNHEY, CDR2 SVGEGT. The CDR3 extends over 18 amino acids. The CDR3 sequence: CASSYSPTSGGSSYEQYF.

This chain joins TRBV27 and TRBJ2-5; absent DNA, TCRdb's TRBD2 call cannot be checked. CDR3 length: 14 amino acids. Germline lookup yields CDR1 MNHEY and CDR2 SMNVEV (reference sequence). The CDR3 here is CASRVTSGIETQYF.

The gene calls are TRBV7-8 and TRBJ1-5; as DNA is missing, the TRBD1 call by TCRdb cannot be tested. CDR1 is SGHVS, CDR2 FQNEAQ, per germline. The CDR3 extends over 15 amino acids. The CDR3 reads CASSPGRGTQQPQHF.

The chain couples TRBV27 to TRBJ2-7; TCRdb lists TRBD2, though no DNA is available to test this call. This CDR3 comprises 16 residues. CDR1 is MNHEY and CDR2 is SMNVEV in the germline V gene (reference sequence). CDR3 protein: CASRTSLAGASYEQYF.

The gene calls are TRBV24-1 and TRBJ2-2; TCRdb's D gene call, TRBD1, goes unchecked for lack of DNA. Germline CDR1 KGHDR, CDR2 SFDVKD. This CDR3 comprises 18 residues. CDR3 loop: CATSDLTGGEMNTGELFF.

The chain joins TRBV5-1 to TRBJ2-2. CDR3 length equals 14 residues. CDR1 is SGHRS and CDR2 is YFSETQ in the germline V gene. The CDR3 reads CASSSSSNTGELFF.

The chain employs TRBV25-1 and TRBJ1-6. Germline V gene lookup returns CDR1 MGHDK and CDR2 SYGVNS. The CDR3 extends over 12 amino acids. This CDR3 reads CASSGVGSPLHF.